This TCR beta chain appears in the sequencing data of a study of blood T cell repertoires in COVID-19. The V gene lost 0 bases and the J gene lost 4 bases, with 4 bases spanning the gap. The CDR3 consists of 13 residues. The V gene's germline CDR1 is SNHLY and CDR2 FYNNEI. Original processing methods: Amplification of reference gene primers was used by the study to estimate nucleated cell counts. Profiled with immunoSEQ multiplex PCR; TCRdb holds only in-frame clones, not every one. V and J calls and clone size are given by that table; D and trimming were obtained from the DNA. The sample has 60,000 to 90,000 clones; around 83% are singletons. This clone has just a few counts.

The source material was peripheral blood. V gene TRBV2 combines with J gene TRBJ1-3; no definite D call. This receptor was identified in a woman between 50 and 59 years old with acute or convalescent COVID-19. CDR3 region: CASSEASGNTIYF. CDR3 sequence (DNA): TGTGCCAGCAGTGAAGCCTCGGGAAACACCATATATTTT. The variable domain in full, with the rest retrieved from reference TRBV2 and TRBJ1-3, is EPEVTQTPSHQVTQMGQEVILRCVPISNHLYFYWYRQILGQKVEFLVSFYNNEISEKSEIFDDQFSVERPDGSNFTLKIRSTKLEDSAMYFCASSEASGNTIYFGEGSWLTVV.